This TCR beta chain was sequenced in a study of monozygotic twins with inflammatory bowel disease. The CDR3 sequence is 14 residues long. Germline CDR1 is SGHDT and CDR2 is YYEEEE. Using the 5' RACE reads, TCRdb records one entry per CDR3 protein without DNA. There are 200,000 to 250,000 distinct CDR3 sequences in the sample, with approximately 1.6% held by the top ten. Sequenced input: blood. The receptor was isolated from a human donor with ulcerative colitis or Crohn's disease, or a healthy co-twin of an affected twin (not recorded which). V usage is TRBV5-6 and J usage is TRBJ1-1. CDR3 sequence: CASSRTRENTEAFF.